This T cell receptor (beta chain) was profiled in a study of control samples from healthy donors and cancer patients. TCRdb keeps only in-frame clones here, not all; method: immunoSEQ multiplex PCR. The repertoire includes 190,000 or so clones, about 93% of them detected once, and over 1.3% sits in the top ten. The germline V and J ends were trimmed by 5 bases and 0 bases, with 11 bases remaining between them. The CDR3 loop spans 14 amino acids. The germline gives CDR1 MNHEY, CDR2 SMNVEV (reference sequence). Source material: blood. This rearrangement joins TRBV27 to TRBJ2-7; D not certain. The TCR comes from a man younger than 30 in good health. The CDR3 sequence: CASSPGFVSYEQYF. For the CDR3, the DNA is TGTGCCAGCAGTCCGGGTTTTGTCTCCTACGAGCAGTACTTC.